Listed below are T cell receptor beta chains from one sample, sequenced in a study of a mutant IDH1 vaccine in newly diagnosed glioma. Method: immunoSEQ multiplex PCR; TCRdb's copy keeps in-frame clones and lacks some. The repertoire consists of about 35,000 clones, with 60% to 85% occurring once and the leading ten covering roughly 9%. Sample: peripheral blood mononuclear cells (PBMCs), taken from a glioma patient treated with radiotherapy, temozolomide or both. These TCRs come from a man aged 50 to 60 with glioma. Some clones in this sample may be carry-over from other donors' samples. Each CDR3 is given with its conserved first and last residue. Not every row has a clone size; where given, it reads once, few, many or a size class.

cdr3_length	j_call	clone_size	v_call	cdr3_aa
15	TRBJ2-5	.	TRBV5-6	CASSLVAGGQETQYF
14	TRBJ2-7	.	TRBV19	CASSPTSQTYEQYF
12	TRBJ2-5	once	TRBV7-2	CASSPISETQYF
15	TRBJ2-5	once	TRBV28	CASSTLAGGLQTQYF
16	TRBJ2-2	once	TRBV4-2	CASSQVTSGITGELFF
13	TRBJ1-5	few	TRBV2	CASSDIRNQPQHF
15	TRBJ2-2	.	TRBV7-7	CASSLSFQSGGELFF
16	TRBJ2-3	.	TRBV4-3	CASSQDMGFSTDTQYF
16	TRBJ2-6	.	TRBV6-1	CASSETHGSGANVLTF
15	TRBJ2-1	.	TRBV7-9	CASSESGTGYNEQFF
17	TRBJ2-7	once	TRBV11-1	CASSLPAFLGSSYEQYF
14	TRBJ1-4	.	TRBV5-1	CASSEDREGEKLFF
11	TRBJ1-2	.	TRBV29-1	CSVGDGRGYTF
16	TRBJ2-2	.	TRBV14	CASSLMWTGDTGELFF
15	TRBJ1-4	.	TRBV2	CASSQGTPGEEKLFF
14	TRBJ1-5	.	TRBV19	CASSWAGEVQPQHF
20	TRBJ1-3	.	TRBV5-4	CASSFTGTGYNPQRGNTIYF
14	TRBJ1-1	.	TRBV10-3	CAISEGILNTEAFF
12	TRBJ1-2	.	TRBV2	CASSGDLYGYTF
14	TRBJ1-1	.	TRBV5-8	CASSLLSWRTEAFF
15	TRBJ2-2	.	TRBV28	CASSNRRGGLGELFF
15	TRBJ1-1	.	TRBV7-9	CASSLEQGGSTEAFF
16	TRBJ2-7	.	TRBV6-6	CASSGTPGQGSYEQYF
12	TRBJ2-1	.	TRBV13	CASSRGYNEQFF
16	TRBJ1-6	once	TRBV9	CASSVSMSSYNSPLHF
14	TRBJ2-3	.	TRBV14	CASSRGLNTDTQYF
15	TRBJ1-2	.	TRBV25-1	CASSESLTGNYGYTF
15	TRBJ2-1	.	TRBV30	CAWSVPSGGGNEQFF
13	TRBJ2-7	.	TRBV27	CASSGTGAYEQYF
13	TRBJ2-7	.	TRBV19	CATSPGSSYEQYF
14	TRBJ2-4	.	TRBV29-1	CSVGFTLAKNIQYF
13	TRBJ1-2	.	TRBV5-1	CASSLEGSYGYTF
14	TRBJ2-7	.	TRBV2	CASTGIRFSYEQYF
14	TRBJ1-1	.	TRBV5-1	CASSGTTGSPEAFF
13	TRBJ2-7	.	TRBV29-1	CSIPGLADYEQYF
16	TRBJ2-3	.	TRBV11-2	CASRTTSGRPKDTQYF
16	TRBJ2-5	.	TRBV5-6	CASSSTKRTLGETQYF
13	TRBJ2-5	.	TRBV5-1	CASMRTDQETQYF
15	TRBJ2-4	few	TRBV19	CASSQGQIAKNIQYF
13	TRBJ1-1	.	TRBV6-5	CASSYSSTGEAFF
10	TRBJ2-7	.	TRBV6-5	CASRGDEQYF
16	TRBJ2-7	.	TRBV4-1	CASSHVWGEGQDEQYF
16	TRBJ1-2	once	TRBV7-9	CASSLLEGTGNYGYTF
14	TRBJ2-5	.	TRBV19	CASSPGKGRETQYF
15	TRBJ2-7	.	TRBV5-1	CASSDPGQLNYEQYF
15	TRBJ2-1	.	TRBV5-1	CASSLDLTPPVEQFF
14	TRBJ2-2	.	TRBV27	CASSWRGNTGELFF
13	TRBJ1-3	.	TRBV11-3	CASSGGPGNTIYF
14	TRBJ1-1	.	TRBV7-8	CASSLDESDTEAFF
14	TRBJ1-6	.	TRBV5-1	CATKPGQENSPLHF
13	TRBJ2-7	.	TRBV5-1	CASSFNRFYEQYF
15	TRBJ1-1	.	TRBV7-9	CASSLRQGGLTEAFF
15	TRBJ2-1	.	TRBV11-1	CATRLGASGINEQFF
12	TRBJ1-2	.	TRBV19	CAIRSQGLGYTF
14	TRBJ2-2	once	TRBV5-6	CASSLEMNTGELFF
14	TRBJ2-2	.	TRBV2	CASSESPSAGELFF
15	TRBJ2-7	.	TRBV7-2	CASSQAAPQLGEQYF
16	TRBJ2-2	.	TRBV2	CASSRAGPRSTGELFF
11	TRBJ2-5	.	TRBV2	CASKTEETQYF
15	TRBJ2-1	.	TRBV7-2	CASSLQRALYNEQFF